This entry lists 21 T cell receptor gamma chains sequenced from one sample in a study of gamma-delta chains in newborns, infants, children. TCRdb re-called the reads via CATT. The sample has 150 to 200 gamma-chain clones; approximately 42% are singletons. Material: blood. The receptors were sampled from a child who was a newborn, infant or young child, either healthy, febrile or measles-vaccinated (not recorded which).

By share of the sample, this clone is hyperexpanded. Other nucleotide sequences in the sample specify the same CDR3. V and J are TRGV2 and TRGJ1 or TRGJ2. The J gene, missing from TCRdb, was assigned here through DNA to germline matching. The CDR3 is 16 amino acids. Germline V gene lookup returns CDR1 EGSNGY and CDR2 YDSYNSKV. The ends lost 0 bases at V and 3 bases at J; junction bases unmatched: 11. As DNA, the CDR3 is TGTGCCACCTGGGACGGGCAAGGGACCGTTTATTATAAGAAACTCTTT. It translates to CATWDGQGTVYYKKLF.

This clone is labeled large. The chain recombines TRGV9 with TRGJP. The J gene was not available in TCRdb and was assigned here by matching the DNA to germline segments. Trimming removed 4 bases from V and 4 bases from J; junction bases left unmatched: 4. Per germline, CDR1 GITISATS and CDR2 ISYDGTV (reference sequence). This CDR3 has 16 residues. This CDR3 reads CALWEDQELGKKIKVF. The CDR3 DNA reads TGTGCCTTGTGGGAAGACCAAGAGTTGGGCAAAAAAATCAAGGTATTT.

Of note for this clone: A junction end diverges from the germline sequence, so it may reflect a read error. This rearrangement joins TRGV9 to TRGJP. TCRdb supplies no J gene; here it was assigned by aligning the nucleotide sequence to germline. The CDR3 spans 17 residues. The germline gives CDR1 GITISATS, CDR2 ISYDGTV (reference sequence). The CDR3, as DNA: TGTGCCTTGTGGGAGGCGCCCCCAGAGTTGGGCGAAAAAATCAAGGTATTT. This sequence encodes CALWEAPPELGEKIKVF.

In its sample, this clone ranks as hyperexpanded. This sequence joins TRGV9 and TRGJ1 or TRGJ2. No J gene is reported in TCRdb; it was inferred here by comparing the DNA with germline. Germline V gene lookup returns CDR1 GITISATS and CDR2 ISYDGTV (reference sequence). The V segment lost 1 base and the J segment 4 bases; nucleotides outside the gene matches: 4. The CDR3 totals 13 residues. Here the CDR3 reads CALWEVLYYKKLF. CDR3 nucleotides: TGTGCCTTGTGGGAGGTTTTATATTATAAGAAACTCTTT.

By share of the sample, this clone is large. The DNA of the CDR3 is TGTGCCACCTCTTATACCACTGGTTGGTTCAAGATATTT. It codes for CATSYTTGWFKIF. J is TRGJP1 and V is TRGV4. Here the J gene was assigned by germline matching of the DNA, as TCRdb has none. The CDR3 loop spans 13 amino acids. The ends lost 8 bases at V and 0 bases at J; junction bases unmatched: 3. Germline values: CDR1 EGSTGY, CDR2 YDSYTSSV.

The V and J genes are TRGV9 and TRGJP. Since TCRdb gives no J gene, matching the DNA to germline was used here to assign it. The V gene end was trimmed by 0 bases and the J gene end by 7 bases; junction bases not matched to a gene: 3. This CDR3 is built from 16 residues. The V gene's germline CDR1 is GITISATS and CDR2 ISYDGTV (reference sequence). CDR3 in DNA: TGTGCCTTGTGGGAGGTGAGGGAGTTGGGCAAAAAAATCAAGGTATTT. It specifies CALWEVRELGKKIKVF.

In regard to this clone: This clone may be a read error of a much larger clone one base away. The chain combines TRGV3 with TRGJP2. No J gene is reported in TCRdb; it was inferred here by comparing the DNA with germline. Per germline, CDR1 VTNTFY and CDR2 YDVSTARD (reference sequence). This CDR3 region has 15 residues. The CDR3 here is CATWGRRSSDWIKTF. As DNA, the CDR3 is TGTGCCACCTGGGGCAGGCGCAGTAGTGATTGGATCAAGACGTTT.

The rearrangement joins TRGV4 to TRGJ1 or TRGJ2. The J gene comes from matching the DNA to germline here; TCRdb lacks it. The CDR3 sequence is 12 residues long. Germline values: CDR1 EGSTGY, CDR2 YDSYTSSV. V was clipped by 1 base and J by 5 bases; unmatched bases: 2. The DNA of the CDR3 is TGTGCCACCTGGGATGGCGATTATAAGAAACTCTTT. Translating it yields CATWDGDYKKLF.

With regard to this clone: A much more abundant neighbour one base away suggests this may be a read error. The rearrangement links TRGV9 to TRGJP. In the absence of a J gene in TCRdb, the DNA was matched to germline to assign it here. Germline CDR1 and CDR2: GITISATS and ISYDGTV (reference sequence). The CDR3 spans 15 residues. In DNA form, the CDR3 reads TGTGCCTTGTGGGAGCAAGAGTTGGGCAAAGAAATCAAGGTATTT. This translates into CALWEQELGKEIKVF.

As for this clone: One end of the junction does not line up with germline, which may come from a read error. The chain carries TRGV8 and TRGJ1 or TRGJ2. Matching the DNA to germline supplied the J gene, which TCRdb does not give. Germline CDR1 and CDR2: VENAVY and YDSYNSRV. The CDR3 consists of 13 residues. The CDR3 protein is CATWGHPYDKKLF. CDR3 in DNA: TGTGCCACCTGGGGCCACCCTTATGATAAGAAACTCTTT.

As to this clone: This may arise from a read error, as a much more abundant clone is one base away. DNA for the CDR3: TGTGCCACCTGGGACCCATCGAGGGGCCTTAGTAGTGGTTGGATCAAGACGTTT. It is translated as CATWDPSRGLSSGWIKTF. The genes are TRGV3 and TRGJP2. The J gene is absent in TCRdb and was assigned here via DNA matching to germline. This CDR3 region has 18 residues. The germline V gene encodes CDR1 VTNTFY and CDR2 YDVSTARD (reference sequence).

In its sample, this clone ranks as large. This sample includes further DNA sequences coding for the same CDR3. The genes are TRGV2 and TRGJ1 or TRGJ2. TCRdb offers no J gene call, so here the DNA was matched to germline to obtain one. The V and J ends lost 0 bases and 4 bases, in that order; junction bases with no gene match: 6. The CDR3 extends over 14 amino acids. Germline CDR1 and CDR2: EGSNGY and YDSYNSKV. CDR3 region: CATWDGPPYYKKLF. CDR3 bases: TGTGCCACCTGGGACGGGCCCCCGTATTATAAGAAACTCTTT.

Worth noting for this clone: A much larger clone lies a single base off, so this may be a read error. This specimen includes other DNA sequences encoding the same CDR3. The CDR3 DNA follows: TGTGCCACCTGGGACGGGCCGGGCATGAAACTCTTT. Translating gives CATWDGPGMKLF. J is TRGJ1 or TRGJ2 and V is TRGV2. The J gene is absent in TCRdb and was assigned here via DNA matching to germline. The V gene's germline CDR1 is EGSNGY and CDR2 YDSYNSKV. The CDR3 is 12 amino acids. After removal of 0 bases from V and 12 bases from J, the junction contained 8 bases not matched to a gene.

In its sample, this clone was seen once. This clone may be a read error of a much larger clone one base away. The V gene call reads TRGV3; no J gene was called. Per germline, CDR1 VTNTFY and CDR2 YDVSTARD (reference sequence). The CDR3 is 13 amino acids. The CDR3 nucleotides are TGTGCCACCTGGGAAACGAATTATTATAAGAATCTCTTT. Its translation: CATWETNYYKNLF.

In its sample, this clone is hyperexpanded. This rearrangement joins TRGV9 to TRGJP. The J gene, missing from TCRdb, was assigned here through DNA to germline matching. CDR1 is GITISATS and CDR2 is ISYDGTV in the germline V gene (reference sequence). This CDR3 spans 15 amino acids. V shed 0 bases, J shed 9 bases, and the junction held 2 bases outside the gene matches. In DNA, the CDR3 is TGTGCCTTGTGGGAGGTGGCGTTGGGCAAAAAAATCAAGGTATTT. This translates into CALWEVALGKKIKVF.

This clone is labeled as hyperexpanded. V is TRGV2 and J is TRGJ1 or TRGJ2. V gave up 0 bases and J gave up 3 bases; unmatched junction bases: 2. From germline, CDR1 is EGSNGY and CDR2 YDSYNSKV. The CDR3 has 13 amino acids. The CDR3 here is CATWDGRYYKKLF. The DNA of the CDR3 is TGTGCCACCTGGGACGGGCGTTATTATAAGAAACTCTTT.

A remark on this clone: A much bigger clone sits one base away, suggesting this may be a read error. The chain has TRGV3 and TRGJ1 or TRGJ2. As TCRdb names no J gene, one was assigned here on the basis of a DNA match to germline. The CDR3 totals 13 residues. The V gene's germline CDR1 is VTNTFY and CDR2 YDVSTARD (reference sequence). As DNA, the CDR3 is TGTGCCGCCTGGGACGGGGGTTATTATAAGAAACTCTTT. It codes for CAAWDGGYYKKLF.

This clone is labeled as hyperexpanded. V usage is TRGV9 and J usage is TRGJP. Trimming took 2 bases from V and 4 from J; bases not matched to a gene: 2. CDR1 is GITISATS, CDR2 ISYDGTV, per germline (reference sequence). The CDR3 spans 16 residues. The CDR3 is CALWEAQELGKKIKVF. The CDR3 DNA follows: TGTGCCTTGTGGGAGGCACAAGAGTTGGGCAAAAAAATCAAGGTATTT.

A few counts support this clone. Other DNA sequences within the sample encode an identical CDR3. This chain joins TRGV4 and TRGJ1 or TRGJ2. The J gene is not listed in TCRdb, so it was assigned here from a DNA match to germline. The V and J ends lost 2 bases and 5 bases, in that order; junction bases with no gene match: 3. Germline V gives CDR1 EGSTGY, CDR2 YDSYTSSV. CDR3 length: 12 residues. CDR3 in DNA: TGTGCCACCTGGGATGTCGATTATAAGAAACTCTTT. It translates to CATWDVDYKKLF.

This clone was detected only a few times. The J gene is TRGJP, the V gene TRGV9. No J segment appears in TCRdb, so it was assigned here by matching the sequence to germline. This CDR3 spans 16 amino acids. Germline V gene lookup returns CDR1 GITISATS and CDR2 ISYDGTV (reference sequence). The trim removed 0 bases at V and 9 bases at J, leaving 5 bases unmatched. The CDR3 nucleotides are TGTGCCTTGTGGGAGGTGAAAGGGTTGGGCAAAAAAATCAAGGTATTT. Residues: CALWEVKGLGKKIKVF.

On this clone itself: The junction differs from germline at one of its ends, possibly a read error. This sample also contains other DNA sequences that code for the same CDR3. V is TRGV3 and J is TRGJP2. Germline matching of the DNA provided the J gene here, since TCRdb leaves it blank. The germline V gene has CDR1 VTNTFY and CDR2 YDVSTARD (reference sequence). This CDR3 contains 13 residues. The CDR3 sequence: CATWASSDWIKTF. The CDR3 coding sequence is TGTGCCACCTGGGCCAGTAGTGACTGGATCAAGACGTTT.